The clone carrying this TCR beta chain was seen repeatedly, ten times or more. Germline CDR1 and CDR2: MGHRA and YSYEKL. V trimming: 4 bases; J trimming: 6 bases; junction bases outside the gene matches: 10. The CDR3 sequence is 16 residues long. These data belong to a study of blood T cell repertoires in COVID-19. Source study methods: Counts of nucleated cells, estimated from reference gene primer amplification, were obtained. Some clones are missing from TCRdb's copy, which holds only in-frame ones; the method was immunoSEQ multiplex PCR. Clone size and the V and J calls come from that table; the DNA yielded D and trimming. The repertoire holds a few hundred thousand clones, with just over 85% as singletons. Everyone who took part was roughly 18 to 95 years old, and they came from 20 to 25 US areas. Participant-given clinical history determined each cohort assignment. Before being deemed recovered, Cohort 3 donors had two negative PCRs, clearance, or symptom resolution.

The genes are TRBV4-1 and TRBJ2-1, with 9 bases fitting TRBD2. The material sequenced was PBMCs or T cells enriched from blood (not recorded which). The sequence was collected from a man in his thirties or forties who had recovered from COVID-19. This CDR3 reads CASSLISSGMGNEQFF. CDR3 DNA sequence: TGCGCCAGCAGCCTGATTTCTAGCGGGATGGGCAATGAGCAGTTCTTC.